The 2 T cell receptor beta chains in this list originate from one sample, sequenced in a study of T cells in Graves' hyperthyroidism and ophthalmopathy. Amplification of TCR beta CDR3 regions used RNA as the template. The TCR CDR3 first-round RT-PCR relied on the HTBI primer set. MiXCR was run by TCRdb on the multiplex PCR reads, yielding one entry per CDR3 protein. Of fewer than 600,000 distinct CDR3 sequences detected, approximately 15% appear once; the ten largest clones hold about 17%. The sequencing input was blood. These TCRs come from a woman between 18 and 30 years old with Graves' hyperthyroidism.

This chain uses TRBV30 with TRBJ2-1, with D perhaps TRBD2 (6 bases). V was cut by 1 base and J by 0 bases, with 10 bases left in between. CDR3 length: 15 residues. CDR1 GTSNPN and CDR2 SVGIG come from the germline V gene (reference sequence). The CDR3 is CAWSAFGSSYNEQFF. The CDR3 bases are TGTGCCTGGAGTGCGTTCGGGAGCTCCTACAATGAGCAGTTCTTC.

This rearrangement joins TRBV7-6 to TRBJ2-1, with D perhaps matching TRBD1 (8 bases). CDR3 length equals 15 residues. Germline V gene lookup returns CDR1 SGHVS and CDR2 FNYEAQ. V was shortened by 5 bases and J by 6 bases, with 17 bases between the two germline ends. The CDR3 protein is CASSPGGPGGNEQFF. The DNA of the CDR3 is TGTGCCAGCAGCCCAGGGGGCCCGGGGGGCAATGAGCAGTTCTTC.